The rows below give T cell receptor beta chains drawn from one sample of a study of Ad26.COV2.S vaccination and SARS-CoV-2 variants. Libraries were prepared by immunoSEQ multiplex PCR; TCRdb keeps only in-frame clonotypes and omits some of them. The data show 400,000 to 450,000 clones, approximately 90% seen once. This material consisted of peripheral blood, taken in a trial of Ad26.COV2.S vaccine versus placebo. The receptors stem from a person between 18 and 65 years old who received the Ad26.COV2.S COVID-19 vaccine or a placebo. Each CDR3 is given with its conserved first and last residue. Each record gives: D gene, J gene, V gene, clone size, CDR3 protein, CDR3 DNA. A D gene is named only where the DNA matches it firmly. A clone size is listed for some rows: how often the clone was seen (once, few, many), or a class if it is expanded.

>TRBD1|TRBJ1-5|TRBV7-2|few
CASRPGGAGQPQHF
TGTGCCAGCAGGCCAGGGGGCGCAGGTCAGCCCCAGCATTTT
>-|TRBJ1-2|TRBV2|-
CASSSTTRYGYTF
TGTGCCAGCAGTTCAACGACGAGGTATGGCTACACCTTC
>-|TRBJ1-2|TRBV29-1|-
CSASEAKSGYTF
TGCAGCGCCTCCGAGGCGAAGAGTGGCTACACCTTC
>TRBD1|TRBJ2-7|TRBV27|few
CASSFAGGYEQYF
TGTGCCAGCAGTTTCGCAGGGGGCTACGAGCAGTACTTC
>-|TRBJ1-1|TRBV19|-
CASSPGTLPTEAFF
TGTGCCAGTAGTCCAGGGACATTGCCCACTGAAGCTTTCTTT
>-|TRBJ1-2|TRBV15|-
CATSMVDVSGYTF
TGTGCCACCAGCATGGTTGATGTCAGCGGCTACACCTTC
>TRBD2|TRBJ2-1|TRBV3-1/TRBV3-2|-
CASSFGLAGGGNEQFF
TGTGCCAGCAGCTTCGGACTAGCGGGGGGCGGTAATGAGCAGTTCTTC
>-|TRBJ2-7|TRBV10-3|-
CAISESAYGEQYF
TGTGCCATCAGTGAGTCGGCATACGGCGAGCAGTACTTC
>-|TRBJ1-1|TRBV10-1|-
CANRLNTEAFF
TGCGCCAACAGACTAAACACTGAAGCTTTCTTT
>TRBD1|TRBJ2-5|TRBV6-5|-
CASKGRGRETQYF
TGTGCTTCAAAGGGCAGGGGGCGCGAGACCCAGTACTTC
>-|TRBJ2-3|TRBV7-2|-
CASSFQGATDTQYF
TGTGCCAGCAGCTTTCAAGGGGCGACAGATACGCAGTATTTT
>TRBD2|TRBJ2-3|TRBV27|-
CASSPPGRAGGTDTQYF
TGTGCCAGCAGTCCCCCTGGGAGAGCGGGAGGCACAGATACGCAGTATTTT
>-|TRBJ1-1|TRBV30|-
CAWSQVNTEAFF
TGTGCCTGGAGTCAGGTAAACACTGAAGCTTTCTTT
>-|TRBJ1-6|TRBV6-2/TRBV6-3|-
CASSYSDNVASPLHF
TGTGCCAGCAGTTATTCGGACAATGTAGCTTCACCCCTCCACTTT
>TRBD1|TRBJ1-6|TRBV4-3|-
CASSQGRWTGGSSPLHF
TGCGCCAGCAGCCAGGGGCGCTGGACAGGGGGCAGTTCACCCCTCCACTTT
>TRBD1|TRBJ1-5|TRBV5-1|-
CASSLNGQGSSNQPQHF
TGCGCCAGCAGCTTGAACGGACAGGGATCAAGCAATCAGCCCCAGCATTTT
>-|TRBJ1-6|TRBV6-5|-
CASSYTALHF
TGTGCCAGCAGTTACACGGCCCTCCACTTT
>-|TRBJ1-3|TRBV4-1|-
CASSQDPGRNTIYF
TGCGCCAGCAGCCAAGATCCGGGGCGAAACACCATATATTTT
>-|TRBJ2-3|TRBV18|-
CASSPEAGFADTQYF
TGTGCCAGCTCACCAGAGGCGGGGTTCGCAGATACGCAGTATTTT
>-|TRBJ2-3|TRBV11-3|few
CASSSTETSTDTQYF
TGTGCCAGCAGCTCGACGGAAACCAGCACAGATACGCAGTATTTT